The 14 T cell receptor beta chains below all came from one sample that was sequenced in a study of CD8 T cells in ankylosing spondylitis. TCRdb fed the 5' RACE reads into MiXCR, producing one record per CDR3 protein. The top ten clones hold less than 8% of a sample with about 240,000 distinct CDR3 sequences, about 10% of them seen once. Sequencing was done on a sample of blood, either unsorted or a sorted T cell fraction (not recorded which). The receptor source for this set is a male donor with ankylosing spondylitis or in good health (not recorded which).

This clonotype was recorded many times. The CDR3 loop reads CASSQWAAARDTEAFF. CDR3 nucleotide sequence: TGCGCCAGCAGCCAATGGGCTGCAGCCAGGGACACTGAAGCTTTCTTT. The chain recombines TRBV4-1 with TRBJ1-1, with D maybe TRBD1 (5 bases). The ends were cut back, 2 bases at V and 3 bases at J, with 16 bases in the middle. The CDR3 runs to 16 residues. CDR1 MGHRA and CDR2 YSYEKL come from the germline V gene.

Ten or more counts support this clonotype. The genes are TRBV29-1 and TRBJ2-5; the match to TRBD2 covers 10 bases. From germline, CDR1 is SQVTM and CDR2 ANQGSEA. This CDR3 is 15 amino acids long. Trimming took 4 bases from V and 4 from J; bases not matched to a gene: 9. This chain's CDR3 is CSVGGQRGGRETQYF. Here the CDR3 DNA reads TGCAGCGTTGGGGGTCAGCGGGGGGGCAGAGAGACCCAGTACTTC.

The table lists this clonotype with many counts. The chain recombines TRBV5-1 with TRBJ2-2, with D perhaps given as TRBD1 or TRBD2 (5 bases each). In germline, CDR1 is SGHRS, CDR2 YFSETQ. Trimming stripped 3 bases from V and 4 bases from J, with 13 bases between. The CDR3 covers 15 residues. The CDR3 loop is CASSWDLSGTGELFF. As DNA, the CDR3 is TGCGCCAGCAGCTGGGACCTCTCAGGCACCGGGGAGCTGTTTTTT.

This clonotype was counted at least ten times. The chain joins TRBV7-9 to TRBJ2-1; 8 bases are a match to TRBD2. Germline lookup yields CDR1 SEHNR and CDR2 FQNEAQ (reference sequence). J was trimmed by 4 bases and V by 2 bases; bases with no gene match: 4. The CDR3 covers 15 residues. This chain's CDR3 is CASSLPGGAYNEQFF. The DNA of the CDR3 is TGTGCCAGCAGCTTACCCGGGGGGGCATACAATGAGCAGTTCTTC.

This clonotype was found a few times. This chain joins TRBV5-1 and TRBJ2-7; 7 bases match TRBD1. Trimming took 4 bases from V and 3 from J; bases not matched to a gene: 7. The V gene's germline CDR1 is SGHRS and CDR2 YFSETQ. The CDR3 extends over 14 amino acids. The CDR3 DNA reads TGCGCCAGCAGCCTTAACCGGGACAGCTACGAGCAGTACTTC. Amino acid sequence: CASSLNRDSYEQYF. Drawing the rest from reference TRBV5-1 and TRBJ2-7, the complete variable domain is KAGVTQTPRYLIKTRGQQVTLSCSPISGHRSVSWYQQTPGQGLQFLFEYFSETQRNKGNFPGRFSGRQFSNSRSEMNVSTLELGDSALYLCASSLNRDSYEQYFGPGTRLTVT.

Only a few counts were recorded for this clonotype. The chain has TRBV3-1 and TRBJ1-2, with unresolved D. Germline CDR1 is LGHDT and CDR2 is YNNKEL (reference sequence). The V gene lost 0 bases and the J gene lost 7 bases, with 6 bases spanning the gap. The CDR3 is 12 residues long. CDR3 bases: TGTGCCAGCAGCCAAGACGGGGTTGGCTACACCTTC. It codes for CASSQDGVGYTF.

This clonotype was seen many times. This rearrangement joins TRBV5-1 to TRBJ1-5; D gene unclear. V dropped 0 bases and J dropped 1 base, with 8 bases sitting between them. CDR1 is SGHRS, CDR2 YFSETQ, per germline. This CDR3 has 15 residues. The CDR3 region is CASSLEGTSNQPQHF. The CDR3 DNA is TGCGCCAGCAGCTTGGAGGGAACGAGCAATCAGCCCCAGCATTTT.

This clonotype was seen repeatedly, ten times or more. DNA of the CDR3: TGTGCCAGCAGCGGGAAGAAGAAGGGGTACTCCTACGAGCAGTACTTC. It codes for CASSGKKKGYSYEQYF. This rearrangement joins TRBV5-5 to TRBJ2-7; tentative D call: TRBD1 (5 bases). CDR3 length: 16 residues. Germline V gene data show CDR1 as SGHKS and CDR2 as YYEKEE (reference sequence). The V end lost 4 bases, the J end lost 0 bases, and 17 bases lay between the germline ends.

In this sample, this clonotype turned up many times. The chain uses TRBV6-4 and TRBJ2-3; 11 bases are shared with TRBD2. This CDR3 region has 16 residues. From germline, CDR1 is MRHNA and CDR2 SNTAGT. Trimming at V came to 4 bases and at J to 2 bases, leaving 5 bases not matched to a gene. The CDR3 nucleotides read TGTGCCAGCAGTGCGGCTAGCGGGGGGACCACAGATACGCAGTATTTT. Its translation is CASSAASGGTTDTQYF.

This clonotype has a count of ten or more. Here the CDR3 reads CASSLTSRNQPQHF. The CDR3 nucleotides read TGTGCCAGCAGTTTAACTAGTCGAAATCAGCCCCAGCATTTT. V usage is TRBV28 and J usage is TRBJ1-5; D gene uncertain. This CDR3 is 14 amino acids long. Germline V gene data show CDR1 as MDHEN and CDR2 as SYDVKM. V lost 2 bases and J lost 4, with 9 bases in between.

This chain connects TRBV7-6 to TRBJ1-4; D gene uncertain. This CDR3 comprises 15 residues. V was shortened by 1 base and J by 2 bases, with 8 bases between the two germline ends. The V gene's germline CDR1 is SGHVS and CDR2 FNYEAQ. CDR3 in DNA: TGTGCCAGCAGCTTAGAAGGCGAGACTAATGAAAAACTGTTTTTT. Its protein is CASSLEGETNEKLFF.

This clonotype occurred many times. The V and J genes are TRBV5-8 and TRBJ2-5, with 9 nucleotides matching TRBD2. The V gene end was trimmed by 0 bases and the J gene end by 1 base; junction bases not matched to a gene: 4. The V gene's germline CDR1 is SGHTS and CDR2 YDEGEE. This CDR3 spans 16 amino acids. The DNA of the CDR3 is TGTGCCAGCAGCTTGGGGCTAGCGGGACTCCAAGAGACCCAGTACTTC. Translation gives CASSLGLAGLQETQYF.

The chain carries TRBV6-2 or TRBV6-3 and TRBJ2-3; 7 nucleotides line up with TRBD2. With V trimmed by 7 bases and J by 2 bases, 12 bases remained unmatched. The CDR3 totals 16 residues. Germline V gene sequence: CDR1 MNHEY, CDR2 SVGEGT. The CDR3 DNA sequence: TGTGCCAGCACCCGACGGGGGGACCTCACCACAGATACGCAGTATTTT. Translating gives CASTRRGDLTTDTQYF.

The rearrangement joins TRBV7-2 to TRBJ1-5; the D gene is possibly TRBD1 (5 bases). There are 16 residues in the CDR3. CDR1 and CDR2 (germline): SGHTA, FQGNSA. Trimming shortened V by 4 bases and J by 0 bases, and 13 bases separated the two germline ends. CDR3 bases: TGTGCCAGCAGCTCAGACCTAGGGGTTAGCAATCAGCCCCAGCATTTT. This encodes CASSSDLGVSNQPQHF.